These 17 T cell receptor beta chains came from one sample sequenced in a study of regulatory T cells in long-lasting Graves disease. Time point defined: persistent/refractory GD, antithyroid drugs over 5 years with positive TRAb. The TCR library was made from RNA extracted from PBMCs. Arm-PCR of CDR3 regions and iRepertoire HTBI primers were the basis on which TCR beta libraries were built. In TCRdb, the multiplex PCR reads were re-called with MiXCR into one record per CDR3 protein. This table holds roughly 300,000 distinct CDR3 sequences, roughly a fifth found once. Sequences were derived from peripheral blood mononuclear cells (PBMCs), sampled when the disease was refractory, from a patient treated with antithyroid drugs. The receptors here all came from a female donor with Graves disease.

This clonotype was recorded at least ten times. The rearrangement uses TRBV7-2 and TRBJ2-7; the match to TRBD2 covers 7 bases. The J segment lost 2 bases and the V segment lost 5 bases, leaving 3 bases of the junction unmatched. Germline CDR1 and CDR2: SGHTA and FQGNSA. This CDR3 contains 13 residues. The CDR3 region has the DNA TGTGCCAGCAGCCATGGGGGGGCCTACGAGCAGTACTTC. Its protein is CASSHGGAYEQYF.

A few counts support this clonotype. The chain recombines TRBV3-1 with TRBJ2-7, with 10 nucleotides matching TRBD1. Germline trimming cut 2 bases from V and 5 bases from J; bases unmatched to any gene: 12. This CDR3 region has 17 residues. Germline values: CDR1 LGHDT, CDR2 YNNKEL (reference sequence). This CDR3 reads CASSQHGGQGSPHEQYF. The CDR3 nucleotides read TGTGCCAGCAGCCAACATGGGGGACAGGGGTCCCCCCACGAGCAGTACTTC.

This clonotype appeared a few times. The CDR3 DNA reads TGTGCCAGCAGTGAGTCCTGGGGGGTGGAGCAGTACTTC. Residues: CASSESWGVEQYF. The chain links TRBV6-1 to TRBJ2-7; tentative D call: TRBD2 (6 bases). The CDR3 covers 13 residues. Per germline, CDR1 MNHNS and CDR2 SASEGT. Trimming took off 3 bases at V and 7 bases at J, with 13 bases between the two ends.

This clonotype was counted at least ten times. The chain links TRBV12-3 or TRBV12-4 to TRBJ1-1; 8 nucleotides agree with TRBD1. The CDR3 is 14 amino acids. Unmatched junction bases numbered 2, after V lost 2 bases and J lost 3 bases. This CDR3 reads CASSLRRGHTEAFF. For the CDR3, the DNA is TGTGCCAGCAGTTTACGCAGGGGGCACACTGAAGCTTTCTTT.

With regard to this clonotype: One end of the junction is discordant with germline, which a read error may explain. V gene TRBV24-1 combines with J gene TRBJ1-2; 10 bases map to TRBD1. This CDR3 comprises 14 residues. The V gene's germline CDR1 is KGHDR and CDR2 SFDVKD. This chain's CDR3 is CATSGRQGAEGYPF. CDR3 DNA: TGTGCCACCAGTGGACGACAGGGGGCCGAGGGCTACCCCTTC.

The chain has TRBV6-1 and TRBJ1-5; TRBD1 matches at 9 bases. With 8 bases clipped from V and 4 bases from J, the junction kept 6 bases outside the gene matches. Per the germline V gene, CDR1 is MNHNS and CDR2 is SASEGT. The CDR3 consists of 14 residues. In nucleotides, the CDR3 is TGTGCCAGCTATGGGACAGGGTATAATCAGCCCCAGCATTTT. This translates into CASYGTGYNQPQHF.

This clonotype was observed at least ten times. The chain combines TRBV7-3 with TRBJ2-2; D uncertain. Trimming took 1 base from V and 8 from J, leaving 5 bases between them. The germline gives CDR1 SGHTA, CDR2 FQGTGA. The CDR3 is 12 residues long. This CDR3 is CASSLRGGELFF. The CDR3 DNA sequence: TGTGCCAGCAGCTTAAGGGGAGGGGAGCTGTTTTTT.

The V and J genes are TRBV11-3 and TRBJ2-3, with D possibly TRBD2 on 5 matching bases. The CDR3 has 15 amino acids. Trimming took 1 base from V and 0 from J, leaving 8 bases between them. Germline CDR1 reads SGHNT; CDR2 reads YENEEA. Here the CDR3 reads CASSLGGSSTDTQYF. CDR3 nucleotides: TGTGCCAGCAGCTTAGGAGGGTCAAGCACAGATACGCAGTATTTT.

In its sample, this clonotype was seen once. This chain links TRBV28 with TRBJ2-1; 10 nucleotides match TRBD1. This CDR3 has 14 amino acids. Germline V lookup: CDR1 MDHEN, CDR2 SYDVKM. V lost 6 bases and J lost 7; bases outside the gene matches: 6. DNA for the CDR3: TGTGCCAGCAGACTATGGACAGGGGGAAATGAGCAGTTCTTC. This encodes CASRLWTGGNEQFF.

This clonotype was seen only a few times. The genes are TRBV7-2 and TRBJ2-2; 12 bases line up with TRBD2. CDR1 and CDR2 from the germline V gene are SGHTA and FQGNSA. The CDR3 covers 16 residues. V lost 2 bases, J lost 13 bases, and 11 bases stayed unmatched. CDR3 DNA sequence: TGTGCCAGCAGCTTAAAGACTAGCGGGGGCCCCATGCGGCTGTTTTTT. Translation: CASSLKTSGGPMRLFF.

This rearrangement joins TRBV6-1 to TRBJ2-7; D is possibly TRBD2 (6 bases). Germline lookup yields CDR1 MNHNS and CDR2 SASEGT. The CDR3 has 13 amino acids. V was pared by 6 bases and J by 4 bases, with 13 bases between. The CDR3 coding sequence is TGTGCCAGCAGGGTCGGGGGAGCATACGAGCAGTACTTC. Its protein product is CASRVGGAYEQYF.

This clonotype has a count of ten or more. This rearrangement joins TRBV28 to TRBJ2-7, with 8 bases aligning to TRBD2. The CDR3 totals 15 residues. V trimming: 7 bases; J trimming: 0 bases; junction bases outside the gene matches: 8. CDR1 is MDHEN, CDR2 SYDVKM, per germline. In nucleotides, the CDR3 is TGTGCCAGCAATCCCCCGAGCGGGAGCTCCTACGAGCAGTACTTC. Residues: CASNPPSGSSYEQYF.

This clonotype has a handful of counts. This chain uses TRBV5-1 with TRBJ2-2; a possible D gene is TRBD2 (5 bases). This CDR3 has 16 residues. V gave up 3 bases and J gave up 0 bases, with 12 bases separating them. Germline V lookup: CDR1 SGHRS, CDR2 YFSETQ. The CDR3 here is CASSSGPGTNTGELFF. DNA for the CDR3: TGCGCCAGCAGCTCGGGCCCGGGGACGAACACCGGGGAGCTGTTTTTT. Supplemented by reference TRBV5-1 and TRBJ2-2, the full variable domain reads KAGVTQTPRYLIKTRGQQVTLSCSPISGHRSVSWYQQTPGQGLQFLFEYFSETQRNKGNFPGRFSGRQFSNSRSEMNVSTLELGDSALYLCASSSGPGTNTGELFFGEGSRLTVL.

Concerning this clonotype itself: It may be a read error: a sequence one base away is much more abundant. The conserved closing phenylalanine or tryptophan is absent in this CDR3, likely reflecting a read error. The V and J genes are TRBV28 and TRBJ1-5; D gene unclear. CDR3 length: 13 amino acids. Germline lookup yields CDR1 MDHEN and CDR2 SYDVKM. V was clipped by 4 bases and J by 5 bases, with 9 bases between them. Here the CDR3 DNA reads TGTGCCAGCAGTTCGACTACATATCAGCCCCAGCATTCT. Translating gives CASSSTTYQPQHS.

There are a few counts of this clonotype. The chain couples TRBV10-3 to TRBJ2-5; the match to TRBD2 covers 7 bases. Trimming removed 10 bases from V and 0 bases from J; junction bases left unmatched: 5. In germline, CDR1 is ENHRY, CDR2 SYGVKD. The CDR3 loop spans 13 amino acids. The CDR3 DNA reads as TGTGCCACGTGGGGAGGGGACCAAGAGACCCAGTACTTC. Translating it yields CATWGGDQETQYF.

The DNA for the CDR3 is TGTGCCAGCAGCCCCCGACAGGGATCAAGCTACACCTTC. Amino acids: CASSPRQGSSYTF. The V and J genes are TRBV5-4 and TRBJ1-2; TRBD1 matches at 7 bases. In germline, CDR1 is SGHNT, CDR2 YYREEE (reference sequence). With V trimmed by 4 bases and J by 9 bases, 9 bases remained unmatched. The CDR3 consists of 13 residues.

The V and J genes are TRBV7-2 and TRBJ2-1, with D possibly matching TRBD2 (5 bases). The CDR3 extends over 17 amino acids. V lost 5 bases, J lost 1 base, and 18 bases lay in between. In germline, CDR1 is SGHTA, CDR2 FQGNSA. The CDR3 is CASSPRRGGHSYNEQFF. The CDR3 bases are TGTGCCAGCAGCCCCCGTCGCGGAGGCCATTCCTACAATGAGCAGTTCTTC.